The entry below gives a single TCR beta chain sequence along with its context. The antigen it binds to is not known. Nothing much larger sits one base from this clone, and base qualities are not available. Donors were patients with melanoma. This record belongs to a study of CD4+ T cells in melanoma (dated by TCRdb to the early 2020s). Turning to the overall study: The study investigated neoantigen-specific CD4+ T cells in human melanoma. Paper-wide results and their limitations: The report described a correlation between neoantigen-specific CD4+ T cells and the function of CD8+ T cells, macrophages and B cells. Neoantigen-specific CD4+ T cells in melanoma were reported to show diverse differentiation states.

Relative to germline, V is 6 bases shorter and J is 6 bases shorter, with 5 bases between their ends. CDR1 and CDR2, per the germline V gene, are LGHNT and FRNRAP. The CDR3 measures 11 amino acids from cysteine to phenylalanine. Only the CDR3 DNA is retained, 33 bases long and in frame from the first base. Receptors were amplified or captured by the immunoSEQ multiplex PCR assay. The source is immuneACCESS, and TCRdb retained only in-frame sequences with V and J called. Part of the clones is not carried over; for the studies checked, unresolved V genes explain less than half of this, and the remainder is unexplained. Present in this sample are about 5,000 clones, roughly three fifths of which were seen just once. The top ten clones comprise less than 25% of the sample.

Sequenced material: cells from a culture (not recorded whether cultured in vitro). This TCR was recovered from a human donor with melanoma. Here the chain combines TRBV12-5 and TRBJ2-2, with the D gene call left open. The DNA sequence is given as TGTGCTAGTGGGGGCTCCGGGGAGCTGTTTTTT. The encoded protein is CASGGSGELFF. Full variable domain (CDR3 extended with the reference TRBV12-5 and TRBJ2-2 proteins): DARVTQTPRHKVTEMGQEVTMRCQPILGHNTVFWYRQTMMQGLELLAYFRNRAPLDDSGMPKDRFSAEMPDATLATLKIQPSEPRDSAVYFCASGGSGELFFGEGSRLTVL.